This TCR beta chain was identified during a study of blood T cell repertoires in COVID-19 (dated by TCRdb to the early 2020s). A note on the overall study: Collaborator samples came from the United States, Italy and Spain and covered acute and convalescent phases of COVID-19. The material from the prospective study consisted of cDNA or gDNA derived from T cells, B-cell-depleted T cells, or PBMCs. Subjects who had been exposed to COVID-19, were actively infected with it, or had recovered from it provided the deeply sampled blood TCRbeta repertoires that made up the dataset. A freely available public database, intended as a resource for researchers studying the immune response to SARS-CoV-2, is where the repertoires were released. The samples were drawn from the first 160 participants of the ongoing ImmuneRACE study and from 1,254 subjects provided by 6 global collaborators. The sample metadata nearly always contained a de-identified subject ID, COVID-19 status, age in years and sex. Where available, HLA class I and class II types were obtained from metadata supplied by the sample provider rather than from assay-based typing. The study at large found these results: The quantity of clinical and demographic metadata differed by source and by participant and was supplied without curation.

Collaborating institutions collected whole blood in K2EDTA tubes following their own protocols. For TCRbeta analysis, collaborators shipped samples as frozen whole blood, isolated PBMCs, or DNA extracted from either of those sample types. V loses 5 bases at its end and J loses 4 bases; junction bases beyond the gene matches: 9. The CDR3 has 18 amino acids, counting the end cysteine and phenylalanine. Only the CDR3 part of the read is kept: 54 bases, read in frame from the first base. CDR1 is given as SEHNR and CDR2 as FQNEAQ, both from the germline V gene (reference sequence). TCRbeta CDR3 regions were amplified from genomic DNA using the immunoSEQ Assay, a bias-controlled multiplex PCR. The published analysis was carried out like this. The number of nucleated cells in each sample was estimated by amplification of reference gene primers within the assay. To quantify the absolute abundance of each unique TCRbeta CDR3 rearrangement, sequence reads were collapsed and filtered. For each sample, productive Simpson clonality was calculated as the square root of Simpson's diversity index across productive rearrangements. TCRdb took over this immuneACCESS table, retaining in-frame rearrangements with V and J assigned. Such tables are incomplete; in checked studies, under half of the missing clones stem from an unresolved V gene, and the remainder is unexplained. The V and J calls and clone size come from that table; D and trimming were worked out from the DNA. The sample data list 380,000 or so clones, and roughly four fifths of these were observed just once. About 1.2% of the sample is held by the ten biggest clonotypes.

As for this clone: Its antigen is not yet known. The input lacks base qualities; no much larger clone sits a single base away.

The clonotype was recovered from a human donor with acute or convalescent COVID-19. The donor label of this sample is uncertain. This chain joins TRBV7-9 to TRBJ2-1; 15 bases in between match TRBD2. Sequencing was carried out using peripheral blood. In nucleotide form, the sequence is TGTGCCAGCAGCAGGACTAGCGGGGGGGCCCCCTTATACAATGAGCAGTTCTTC. Its protein product is CASSRTSGGAPLYNEQFF.